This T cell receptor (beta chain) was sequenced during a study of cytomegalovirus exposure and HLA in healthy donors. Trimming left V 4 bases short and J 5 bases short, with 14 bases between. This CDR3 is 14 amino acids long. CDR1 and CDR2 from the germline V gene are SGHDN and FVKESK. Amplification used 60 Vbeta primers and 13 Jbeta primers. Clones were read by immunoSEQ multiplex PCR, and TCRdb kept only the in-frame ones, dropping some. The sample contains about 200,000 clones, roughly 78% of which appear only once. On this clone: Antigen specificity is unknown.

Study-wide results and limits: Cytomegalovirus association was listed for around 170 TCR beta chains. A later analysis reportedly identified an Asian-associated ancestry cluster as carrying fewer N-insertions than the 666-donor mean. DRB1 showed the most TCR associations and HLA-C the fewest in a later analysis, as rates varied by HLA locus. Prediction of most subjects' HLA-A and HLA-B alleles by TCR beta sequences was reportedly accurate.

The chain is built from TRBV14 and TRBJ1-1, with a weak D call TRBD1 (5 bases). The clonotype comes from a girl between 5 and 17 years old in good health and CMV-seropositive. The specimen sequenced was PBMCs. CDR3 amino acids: CASSRERGVTEAFF. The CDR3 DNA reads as TGTGCCAGCAGCCGGGAAAGGGGTGTTACTGAAGCTTTCTTT.